This TCR beta chain was profiled in a study of identical twins (dated by TCRdb to the mid-2010s). Background for the entire study: To test whether fetal clonotypes persist, this study deep-sequenced TCR alpha and beta repertoires from monozygotic twins, from unrelated adults of various ages, and from cord blood. To rule out contamination, replicate twin experiments were performed at different times with different library preparation protocols.

Taken from the germline V gene, the CDR1 and CDR2 loops are SGHTA and FQGNSA. The V and J ends are trimmed by 0 bases and 0 bases, leaving 8 bases between them. Measured from the cysteine to the phenylalanine, the CDR3 is 15 residues long. The entry retains the CDR3 DNA only, 45 bases that are in frame from base 1. Findings and caveats that apply to the study as a whole: Abundant cord blood beta clonotypes had fewer insertions, young adult naive repertoires showed a similar but weaker trend, and memory repertoires showed no such trend. Invariant T cells such as MAIT and iNKT could partly confound zero-insertion analyses, although diverse VJ usage argued against such confounding for most clonotypes. A weaker excess of twin sharing was found in beta out-of-frame sequences because the signal-to-noise ratio was lowered by fewer shared sequences. Conclusions relied on cross-sectional statistical analysis, since the same donors could not be followed over many years. In monozygotic twins, out-of-frame TCR alpha sharing was systematically underestimated by recombination models, although the models agreed with sharing between unrelated individuals. Compared with coincidental sharing between unrelated individuals, out-of-frame TCR alpha sequences shared between twins showed an excess of sequences with low generation probability.

Every donor in the study was a healthy Caucasian. Three pairs of female monozygotic twins, all aged roughly 18 to 30 years, made up the twin cohort. Peripheral blood mononuclear cells were the source from which RNA for the TCR libraries was isolated. At least ten counts were recorded for this clonotype. The antigen this receptor binds is unknown. Base qualities are not provided; no much larger clone lies one nucleotide away. The library was made by 5' RACE. Sequencing was carried out with an Illumina HiSeq 2000. Template switching added a universal primer binding site, and the final cDNA carried a unique molecular identifier that allowed TCR cDNA molecules to be counted accurately. Specific primers in the conserved constant-segment region were used to synthesize first-strand cDNA for the TCR alpha and beta chains. To control for contamination, every cDNA library carried two barcodes: a SMART-Mk sample barcode plus Illumina barcodes. TruSeq adapter sequences, together with Illumina sample barcodes, were added in two successive PCR steps. The Illumina HiSeq platform was used with custom primers to sequence TCR alpha and beta cDNA libraries. The source study handled its data this way. Raw reads were processed with MiGEC to extract unique molecular identifiers, and MiXCR was used to determine CDR3 positions. For each individual, recombination models were inferred using an EM algorithm with the repgenHMM and IGoR tools. Shared clonotype analysis was performed with the tcR package in R, normalizing sharing by the product of cloneset sizes. To study raw recombination free of thymic and clonal selection effects, out-of-frame nonproductive sequences were analyzed. Clones were called with MiXCR by TCRdb after fastp trimmed the public reads at Q25, and only in-frame beta chains were retained. Every entry covers one CDR3 protein and lists the most common genes and DNA from its rows. The V and J calls and clone size are TCRdb's, not the authors'. Across this sample there are approximately 680,000 distinct CDR3 sequences, with under 8.5% seen only once. The ten largest account for about 1.5% of the sample.

This sample was also put to use in a study of yellow fever vaccine responses in identical twins. Looking at the second paper: The T cell response to vaccination in identical twins was reported by the authors to appear partly convergent and partly personalized. In the study, vaccine-responding T cell clones were precisely tracked in identical twins.

The receptor was isolated from a woman younger than 35 in good health. The sequenced sample consisted of PBMCs. The rearrangement combines TRBV7-2 with TRBJ1-1; 6 matching bases give a weak D call of TRBD1. The nucleotide sequence reads as follows: TGTGCCAGCAGCTTAGCGAGGGGGATGAACACTGAAGCTTTCTTT. This sequence encodes CASSLARGMNTEAFF.